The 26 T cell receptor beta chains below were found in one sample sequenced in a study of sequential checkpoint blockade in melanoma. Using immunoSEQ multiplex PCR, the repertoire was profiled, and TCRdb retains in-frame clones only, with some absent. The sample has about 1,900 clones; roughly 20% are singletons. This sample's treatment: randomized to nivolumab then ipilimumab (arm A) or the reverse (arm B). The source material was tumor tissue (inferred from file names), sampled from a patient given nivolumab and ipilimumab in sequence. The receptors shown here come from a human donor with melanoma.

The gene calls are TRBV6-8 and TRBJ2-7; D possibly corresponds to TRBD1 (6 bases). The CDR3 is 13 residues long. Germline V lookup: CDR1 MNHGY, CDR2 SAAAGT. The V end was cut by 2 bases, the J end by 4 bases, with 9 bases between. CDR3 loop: CASSYTGKYEQYF. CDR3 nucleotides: TGTGCCAGCAGTTACACAGGGAAGTACGAGCAGTACTTC.

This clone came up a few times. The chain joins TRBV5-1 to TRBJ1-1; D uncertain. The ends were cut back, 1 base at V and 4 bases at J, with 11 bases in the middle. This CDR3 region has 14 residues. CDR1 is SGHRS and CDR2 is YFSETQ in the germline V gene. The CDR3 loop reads CASSLIRQSTEAFF. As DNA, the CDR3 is TGCGCCAGCAGCTTGATAAGGCAGAGCACTGAAGCTTTCTTT. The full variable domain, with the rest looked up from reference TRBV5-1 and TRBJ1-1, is KAGVTQTPRYLIKTRGQQVTLSCSPISGHRSVSWYQQTPGQGLQFLFEYFSETQRNKGNFPGRFSGRQFSNSRSEMNVSTLELGDSALYLCASSLIRQSTEAFFGQGTRLTVV.

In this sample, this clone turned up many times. DNA for the CDR3: TGTGCCAGCAGCTTAGGAACAGGTAGAAACTACGAGCAGTACTTC. It encodes CASSLGTGRNYEQYF. The rearrangement links TRBV11-3 to TRBJ2-7, with TRBD1 as a possible D gene (5 bases). Germline V gives CDR1 SGHNT, CDR2 YENEEA. This CDR3 comprises 15 residues. V was shortened by 1 base and J by 3 bases, with 13 bases between the two germline ends.

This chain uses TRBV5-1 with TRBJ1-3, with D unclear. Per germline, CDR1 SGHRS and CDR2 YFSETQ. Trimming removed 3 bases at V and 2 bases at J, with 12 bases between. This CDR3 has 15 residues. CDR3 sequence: CASSWPLGPGNTIYF. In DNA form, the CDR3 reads TGCGCCAGCAGCTGGCCTTTGGGTCCTGGAAACACCATATATTTT.

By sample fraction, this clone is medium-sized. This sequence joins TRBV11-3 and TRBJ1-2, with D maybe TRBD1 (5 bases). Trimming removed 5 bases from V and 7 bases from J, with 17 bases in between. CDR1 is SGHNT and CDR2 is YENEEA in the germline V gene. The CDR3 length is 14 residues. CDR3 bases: TGTGCCAGCAGCACCTCGGGGGGTAAACTTGGCTACACCTTC. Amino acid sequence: CASSTSGGKLGYTF.

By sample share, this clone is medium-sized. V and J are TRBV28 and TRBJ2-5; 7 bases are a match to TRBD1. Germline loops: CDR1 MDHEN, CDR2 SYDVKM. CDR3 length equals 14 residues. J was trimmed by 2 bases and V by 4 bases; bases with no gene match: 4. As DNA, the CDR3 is TGTGCCAGCAGTTCGCCGGGACAGCAAGAGACCCAGTACTTC. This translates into CASSSPGQQETQYF.

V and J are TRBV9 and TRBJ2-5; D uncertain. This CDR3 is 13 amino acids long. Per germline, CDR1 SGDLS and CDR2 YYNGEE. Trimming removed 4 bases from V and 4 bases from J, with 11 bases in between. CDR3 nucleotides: TGTGCCAGCAGCCTCTACGCCGGAGAGACCCAGTACTTC. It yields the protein CASSLYAGETQYF.

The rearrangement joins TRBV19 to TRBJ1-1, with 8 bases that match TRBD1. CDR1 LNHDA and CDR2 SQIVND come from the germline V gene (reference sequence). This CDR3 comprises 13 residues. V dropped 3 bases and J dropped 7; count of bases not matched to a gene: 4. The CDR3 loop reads CASSIDRGGEAFF. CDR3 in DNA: TGTGCCAGTAGTATCGACAGGGGCGGTGAAGCTTTCTTT.

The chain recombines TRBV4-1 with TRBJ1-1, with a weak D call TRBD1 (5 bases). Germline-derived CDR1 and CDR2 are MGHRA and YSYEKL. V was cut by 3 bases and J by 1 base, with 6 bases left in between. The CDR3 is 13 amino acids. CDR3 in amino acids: CASSQGGNTEAFF. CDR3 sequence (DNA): TGCGCCAGCAGCCAGGGGGGGAACACTGAAGCTTTCTTT.

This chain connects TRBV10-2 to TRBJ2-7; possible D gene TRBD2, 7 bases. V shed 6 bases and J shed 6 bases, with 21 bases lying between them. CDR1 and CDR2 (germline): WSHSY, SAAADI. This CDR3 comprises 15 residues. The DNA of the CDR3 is TGCGCCAGCAGGGCTCAGGGGCGTTGGGGGGGCGAGCAGTACTTC. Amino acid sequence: CASRAQGRWGGEQYF.

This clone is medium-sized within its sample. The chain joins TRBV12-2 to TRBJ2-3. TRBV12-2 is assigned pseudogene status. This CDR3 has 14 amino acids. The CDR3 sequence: CANAEISSTDTQYF. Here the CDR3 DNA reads TGTGCCAACGCAGAGATTTCTAGCACAGATACGCAGTATTTT.

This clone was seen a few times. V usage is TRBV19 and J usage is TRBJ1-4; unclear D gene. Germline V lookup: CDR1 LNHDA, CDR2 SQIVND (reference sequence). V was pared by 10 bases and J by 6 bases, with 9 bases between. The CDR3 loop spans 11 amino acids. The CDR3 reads CATKIDEKLFF. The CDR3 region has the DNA TGTGCCACCAAGATTGATGAAAAACTGTTTTTT.

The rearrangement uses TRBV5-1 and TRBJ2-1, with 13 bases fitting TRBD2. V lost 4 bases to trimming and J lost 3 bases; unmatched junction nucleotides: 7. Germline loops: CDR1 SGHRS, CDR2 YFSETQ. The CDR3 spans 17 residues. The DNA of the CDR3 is TGCGCCAGCAGCGCTACTAGCGGGGGGGCCGTCTACAATGAGCAGTTCTTC. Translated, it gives CASSATSGGAVYNEQFF.

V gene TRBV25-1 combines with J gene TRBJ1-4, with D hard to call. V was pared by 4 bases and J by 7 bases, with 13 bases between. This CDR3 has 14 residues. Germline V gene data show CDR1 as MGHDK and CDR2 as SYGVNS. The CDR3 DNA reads TGTGCCAGCAGTGCAAGGGAAAATTTTGAAAAACTGTTTTTT. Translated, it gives CASSARENFEKLFF.

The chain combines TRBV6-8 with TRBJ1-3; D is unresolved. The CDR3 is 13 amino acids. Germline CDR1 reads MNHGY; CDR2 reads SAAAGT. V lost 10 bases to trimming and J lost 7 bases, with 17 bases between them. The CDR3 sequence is CATSTTLYNTIYF. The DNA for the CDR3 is TGTGCCACTAGCACCACCTTGTACAACACCATATATTTT.

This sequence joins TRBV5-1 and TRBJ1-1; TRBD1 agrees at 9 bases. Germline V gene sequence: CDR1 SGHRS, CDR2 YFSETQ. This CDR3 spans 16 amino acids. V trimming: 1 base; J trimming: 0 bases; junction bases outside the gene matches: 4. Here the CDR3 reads CASSLKGTGLNTEAFF. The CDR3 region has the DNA TGCGCCAGCAGCTTGAAGGGGACAGGGCTGAACACTGAAGCTTTCTTT.

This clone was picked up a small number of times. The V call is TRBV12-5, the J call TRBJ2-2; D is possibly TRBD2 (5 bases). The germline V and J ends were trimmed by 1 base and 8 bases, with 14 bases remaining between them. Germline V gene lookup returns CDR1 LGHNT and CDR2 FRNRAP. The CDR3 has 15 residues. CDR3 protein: CASGLGESQTGELFF. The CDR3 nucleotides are TGTGCTAGTGGTTTGGGGGAGAGTCAGACTGGGGAGCTGTTTTTT.

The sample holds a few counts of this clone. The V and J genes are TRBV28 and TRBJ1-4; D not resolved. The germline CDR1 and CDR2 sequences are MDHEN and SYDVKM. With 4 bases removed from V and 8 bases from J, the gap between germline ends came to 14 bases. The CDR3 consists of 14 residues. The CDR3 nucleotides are TGTGCCAGCAGTTCGGCCCCGGAGCGGGAAAAACTGTTTTTT. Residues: CASSSAPEREKLFF.

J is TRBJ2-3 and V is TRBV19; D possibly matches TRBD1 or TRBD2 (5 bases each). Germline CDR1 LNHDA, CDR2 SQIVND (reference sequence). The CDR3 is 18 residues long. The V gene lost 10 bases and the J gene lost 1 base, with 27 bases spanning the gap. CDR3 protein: CATTLAGGPSLGTDTQYF. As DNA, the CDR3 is TGTGCCACTACCCTAGCTGGGGGTCCCAGCCTAGGCACAGATACGCAGTATTTT.

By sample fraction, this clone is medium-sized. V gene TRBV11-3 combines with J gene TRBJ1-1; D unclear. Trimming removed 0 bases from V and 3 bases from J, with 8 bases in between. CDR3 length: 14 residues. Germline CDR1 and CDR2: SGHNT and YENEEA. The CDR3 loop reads CASSLEGWYTEAFF. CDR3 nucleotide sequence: TGTGCCAGCAGCTTAGAGGGGTGGTACACTGAAGCTTTCTTT.

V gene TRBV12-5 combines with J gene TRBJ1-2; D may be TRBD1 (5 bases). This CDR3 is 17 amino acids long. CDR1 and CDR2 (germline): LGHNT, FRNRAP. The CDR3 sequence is CASCRRGSHNTNYGYTF. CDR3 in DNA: TGTGCCAGCTGCCGGCGGGGGAGCCATAATACCAACTATGGCTACACCTTC.

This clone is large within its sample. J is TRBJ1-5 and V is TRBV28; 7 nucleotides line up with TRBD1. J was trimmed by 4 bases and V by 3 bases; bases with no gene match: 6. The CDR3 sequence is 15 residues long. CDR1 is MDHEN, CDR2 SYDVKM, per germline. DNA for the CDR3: TGTGCCAGCAGTTTTACAGGGGCGGGGAATCAGCCCCAGCATTTT. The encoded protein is CASSFTGAGNQPQHF.

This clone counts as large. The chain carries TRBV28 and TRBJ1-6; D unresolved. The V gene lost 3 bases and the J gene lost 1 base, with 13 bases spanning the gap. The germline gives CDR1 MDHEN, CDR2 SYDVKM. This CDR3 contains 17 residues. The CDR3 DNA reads TGTGCCAGCAGTTTTAACCCACTGTGGTCCTATAATTCACCCCTCCACTTT. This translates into CASSFNPLWSYNSPLHF.

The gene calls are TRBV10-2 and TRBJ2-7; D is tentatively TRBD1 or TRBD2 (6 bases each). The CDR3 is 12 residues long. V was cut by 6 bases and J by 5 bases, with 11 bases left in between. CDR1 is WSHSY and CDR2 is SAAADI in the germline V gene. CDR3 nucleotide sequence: TGCGCCAGCAGACCTGGGGGGCACGAGCAGTACTTC. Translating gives CASRPGGHEQYF.

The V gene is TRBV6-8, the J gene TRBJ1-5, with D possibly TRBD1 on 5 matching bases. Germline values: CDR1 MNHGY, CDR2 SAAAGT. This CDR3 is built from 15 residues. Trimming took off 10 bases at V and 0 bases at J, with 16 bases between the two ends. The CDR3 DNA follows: TGTGCCATAACGTACACAGGAGCTAGCAATCAGCCCCAGCATTTT. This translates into CAITYTGASNQPQHF.

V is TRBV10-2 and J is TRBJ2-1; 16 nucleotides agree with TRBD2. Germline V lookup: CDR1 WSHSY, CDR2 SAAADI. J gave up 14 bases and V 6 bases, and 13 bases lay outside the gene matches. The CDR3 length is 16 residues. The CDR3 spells CASRAGPGLAGGTEFF. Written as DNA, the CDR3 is TGCGCCAGCAGGGCAGGACCGGGACTAGCGGGGGGGACGGAGTTCTTC.